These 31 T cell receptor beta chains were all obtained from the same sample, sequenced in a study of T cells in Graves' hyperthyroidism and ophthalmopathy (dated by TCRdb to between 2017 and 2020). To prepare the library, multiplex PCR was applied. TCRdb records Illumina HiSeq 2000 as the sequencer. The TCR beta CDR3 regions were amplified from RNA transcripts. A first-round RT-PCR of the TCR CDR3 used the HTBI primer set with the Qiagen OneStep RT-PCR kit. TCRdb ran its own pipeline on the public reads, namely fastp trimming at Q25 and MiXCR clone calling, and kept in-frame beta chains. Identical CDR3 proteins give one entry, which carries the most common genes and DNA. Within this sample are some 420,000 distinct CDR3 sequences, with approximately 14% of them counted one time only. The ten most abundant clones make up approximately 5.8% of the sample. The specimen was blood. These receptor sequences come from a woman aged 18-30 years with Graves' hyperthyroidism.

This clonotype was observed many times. The CDR3 nucleotides read TGTGCCAGCAGCCACCTTTACAATGAAGCTTTCTTT. Translation gives CASSHLYNEAFF. The chain couples TRBV3-1 to TRBJ1-1; D remains ambiguous. This CDR3 comprises 12 residues. Per germline, CDR1 LGHDT and CDR2 YNNKEL (reference sequence). The germline V and J ends were trimmed by 3 bases and 7 bases, with 9 bases remaining between them.

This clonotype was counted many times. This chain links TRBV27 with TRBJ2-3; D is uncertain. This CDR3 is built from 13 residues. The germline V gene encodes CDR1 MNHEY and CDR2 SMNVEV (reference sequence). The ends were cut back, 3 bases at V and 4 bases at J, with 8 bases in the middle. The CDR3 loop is CASSLFIADTQYF. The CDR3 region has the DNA TGTGCCAGCAGTTTGTTTATAGCAGATACGCAGTATTTT.

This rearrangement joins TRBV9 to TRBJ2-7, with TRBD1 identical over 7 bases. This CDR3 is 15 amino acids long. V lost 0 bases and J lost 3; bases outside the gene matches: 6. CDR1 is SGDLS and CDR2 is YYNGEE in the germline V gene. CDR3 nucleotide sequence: TGTGCCAGCAGCGTAGGTACCGCAGGGGGCTACGAGCAGTACTTC. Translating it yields CASSVGTAGGYEQYF.

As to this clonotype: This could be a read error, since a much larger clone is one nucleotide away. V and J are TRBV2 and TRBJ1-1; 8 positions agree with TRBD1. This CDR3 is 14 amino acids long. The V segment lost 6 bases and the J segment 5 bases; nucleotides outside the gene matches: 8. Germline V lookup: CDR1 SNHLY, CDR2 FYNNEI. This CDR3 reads CASRADRAGTEAFF. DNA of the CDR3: TGTGCCAGCAGAGCGGACAGGGCTGGGACTGAAGCTTTCTTT.

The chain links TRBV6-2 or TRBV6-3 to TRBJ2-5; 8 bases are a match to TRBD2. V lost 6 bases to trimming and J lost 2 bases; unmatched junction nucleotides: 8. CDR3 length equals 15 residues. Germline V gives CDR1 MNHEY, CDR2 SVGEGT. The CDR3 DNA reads TGTGCCAGCAGCGTAACTAGCGGCTATCAAGAGACCCAGTACTTC. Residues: CASSVTSGYQETQYF.

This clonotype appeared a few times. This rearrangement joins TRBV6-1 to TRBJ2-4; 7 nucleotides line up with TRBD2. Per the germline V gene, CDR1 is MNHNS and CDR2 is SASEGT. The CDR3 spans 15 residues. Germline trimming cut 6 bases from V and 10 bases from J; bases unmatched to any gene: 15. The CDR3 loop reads CASSSSASWGGIQYF. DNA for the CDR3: TGTGCCAGCAGCTCCAGCGCTAGCTGGGGGGGTATTCAGTACTTC.

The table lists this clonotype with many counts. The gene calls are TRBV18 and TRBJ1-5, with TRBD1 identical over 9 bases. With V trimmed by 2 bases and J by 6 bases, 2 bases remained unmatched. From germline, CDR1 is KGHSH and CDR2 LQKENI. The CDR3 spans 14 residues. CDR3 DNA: TGTGCCAGCTCACCAACAGGGGGCAGTCAGCCCCAGCATTTT. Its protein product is CASSPTGGSQPQHF.

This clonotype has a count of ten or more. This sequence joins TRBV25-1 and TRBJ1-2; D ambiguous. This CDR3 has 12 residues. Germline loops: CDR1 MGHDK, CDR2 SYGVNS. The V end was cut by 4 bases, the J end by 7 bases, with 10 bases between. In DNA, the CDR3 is TGTGCCAGCAGTGCGACCACCCTTGGCTACACCTTC. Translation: CASSATTLGYTF.

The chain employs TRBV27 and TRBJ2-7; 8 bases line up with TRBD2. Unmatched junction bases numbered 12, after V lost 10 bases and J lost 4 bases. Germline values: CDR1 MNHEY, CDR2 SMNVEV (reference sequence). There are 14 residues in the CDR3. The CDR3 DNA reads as TGTGCCAACAACCCGGTTAGCGGGAAGTACGAGCAGTACTTC. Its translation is CANNPVSGKYEQYF.

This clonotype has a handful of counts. CDR3: CASSPGRGLQETQYF. DNA of the CDR3: TGCGCCAGCAGCCCAGGACGGGGACTACAAGAGACCCAGTACTTC. This sequence joins TRBV4-3 and TRBJ2-5; TRBD2 aligns across 7 bases. The V and J ends lost 4 bases and 2 bases, in that order; junction bases with no gene match: 7. The germline CDR1 and CDR2 sequences are LGHNA and YSLEER. The CDR3 has 15 amino acids.

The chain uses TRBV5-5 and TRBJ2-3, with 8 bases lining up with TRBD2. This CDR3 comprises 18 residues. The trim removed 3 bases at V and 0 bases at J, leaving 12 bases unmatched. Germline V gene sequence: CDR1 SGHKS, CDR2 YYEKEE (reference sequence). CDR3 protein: CASSSVVGGGTSTDTQYF. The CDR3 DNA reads TGTGCCAGCAGCTCGGTGGTCGGGGGGGGGACTAGCACAGATACGCAGTATTTT.

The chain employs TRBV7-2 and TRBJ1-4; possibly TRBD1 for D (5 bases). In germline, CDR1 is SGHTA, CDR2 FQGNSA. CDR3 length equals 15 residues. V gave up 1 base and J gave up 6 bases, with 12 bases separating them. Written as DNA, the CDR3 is TGTGCCAGCAGCTTAGATGCCGGGGGGGATGAAAAACTGTTTTTT. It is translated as CASSLDAGGDEKLFF.

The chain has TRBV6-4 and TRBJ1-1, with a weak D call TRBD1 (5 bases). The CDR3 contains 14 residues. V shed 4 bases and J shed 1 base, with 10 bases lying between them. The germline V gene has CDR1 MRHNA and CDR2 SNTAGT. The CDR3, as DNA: TGTGCCAGCAGTGGGGACGGTGGGAACACTGAAGCTTTCTTT. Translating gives CASSGDGGNTEAFF.

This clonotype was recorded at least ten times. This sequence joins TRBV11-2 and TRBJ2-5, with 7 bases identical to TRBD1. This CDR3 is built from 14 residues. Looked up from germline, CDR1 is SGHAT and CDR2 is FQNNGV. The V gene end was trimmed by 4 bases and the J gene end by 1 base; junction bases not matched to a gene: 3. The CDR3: CASSSRDSQETQYF. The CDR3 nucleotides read TGTGCCAGCAGCTCCCGGGACAGCCAAGAGACCCAGTACTTC.

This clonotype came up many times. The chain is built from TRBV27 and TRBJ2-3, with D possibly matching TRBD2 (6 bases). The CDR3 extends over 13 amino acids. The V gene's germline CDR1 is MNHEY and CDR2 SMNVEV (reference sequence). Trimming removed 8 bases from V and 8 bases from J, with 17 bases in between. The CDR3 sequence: CASGNRFGGTQYF. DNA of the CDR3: TGTGCCAGCGGTAACAGGTTCGGGGGTACGCAGTATTTT.

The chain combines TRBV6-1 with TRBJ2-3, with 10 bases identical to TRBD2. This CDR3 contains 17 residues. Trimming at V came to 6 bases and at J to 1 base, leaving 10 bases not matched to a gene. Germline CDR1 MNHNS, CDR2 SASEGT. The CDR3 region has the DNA TGTGCCAGCAGCTCGGCAGCGGGAGGGCGGGGCACAGATACGCAGTATTTT. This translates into CASSSAAGGRGTDTQYF.

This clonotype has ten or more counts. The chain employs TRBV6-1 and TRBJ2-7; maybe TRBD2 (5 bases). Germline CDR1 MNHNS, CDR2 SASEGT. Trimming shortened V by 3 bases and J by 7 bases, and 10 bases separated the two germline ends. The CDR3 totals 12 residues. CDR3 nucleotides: TGTGCCAGCAGTGACGGAGGTACGGAGCAGTACTTC. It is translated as CASSDGGTEQYF.

CDR3 sequence reads: CASRPSGTRNEQFF. The CDR3 DNA follows: TGTGCCAGCAGACCCTCCGGGACCCGAAATGAGCAGTTCTTC. This rearrangement joins TRBV6-2 or TRBV6-3 to TRBJ2-1; TRBD1 or TRBD2 may be the D gene (5 bases each). Germline V gene lookup returns CDR1 MNHEY and CDR2 SVGEGT. Trimming pared 6 bases from V and 7 bases from J, leaving 16 bases between. This CDR3 region has 14 residues.

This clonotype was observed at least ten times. The CDR3 region is CASRYSGTGANVLTF. CDR3 sequence (DNA): TGTGCCAGCCGATACTCAGGCACTGGGGCCAACGTCCTGACTTTC. The chain has TRBV12-3 or TRBV12-4 and TRBJ2-6; no firm D call. V shed 8 bases and J shed 2 bases, with 13 bases lying between them. This CDR3 is built from 15 residues.

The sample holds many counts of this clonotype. The CDR3 protein is CASSPQGLVQETQYF. CDR3 coding DNA: TGTGCCAGCAGCCCACAGGGGTTGGTACAAGAGACCCAGTACTTC. The chain is built from TRBV7-3 and TRBJ2-5; 7 nucleotides match TRBD1. The V and J ends lost 5 bases and 2 bases, in that order; junction bases with no gene match: 8. The CDR3 extends over 15 amino acids. Looked up from germline, CDR1 is SGHTA and CDR2 is FQGTGA.

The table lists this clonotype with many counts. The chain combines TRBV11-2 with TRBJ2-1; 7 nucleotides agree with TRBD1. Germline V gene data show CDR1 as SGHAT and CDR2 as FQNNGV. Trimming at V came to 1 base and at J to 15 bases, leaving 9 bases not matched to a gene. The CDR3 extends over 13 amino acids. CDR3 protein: CASSLAPGTAAFF. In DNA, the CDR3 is TGTGCCAGCAGCTTAGCACCCGGGACAGCGGCGTTCTTC.

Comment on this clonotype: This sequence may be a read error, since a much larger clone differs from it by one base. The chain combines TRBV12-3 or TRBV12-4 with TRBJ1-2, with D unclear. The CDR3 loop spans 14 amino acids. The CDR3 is CASSLVNANCGYTF. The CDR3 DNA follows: TGTGCCAGCAGTTTAGTGAACGCTAACTGTGGCTACACCTTC.

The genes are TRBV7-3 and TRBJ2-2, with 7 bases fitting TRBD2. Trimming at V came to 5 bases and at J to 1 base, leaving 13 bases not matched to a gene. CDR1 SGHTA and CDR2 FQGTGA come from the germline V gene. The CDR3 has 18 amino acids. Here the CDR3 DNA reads TGTGCCAGCAGCCACACCCCGTCGAGCGGGATGAACACCGGGGAGCTGTTTTTT. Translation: CASSHTPSSGMNTGELFF.

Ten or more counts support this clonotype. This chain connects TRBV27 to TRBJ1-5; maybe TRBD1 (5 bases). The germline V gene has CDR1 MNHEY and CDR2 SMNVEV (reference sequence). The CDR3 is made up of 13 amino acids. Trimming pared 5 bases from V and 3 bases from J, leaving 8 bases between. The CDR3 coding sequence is TGTGCCAGCAGTGGGGGAGACAATCAGCCCCAGCATTTT. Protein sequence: CASSGGDNQPQHF.

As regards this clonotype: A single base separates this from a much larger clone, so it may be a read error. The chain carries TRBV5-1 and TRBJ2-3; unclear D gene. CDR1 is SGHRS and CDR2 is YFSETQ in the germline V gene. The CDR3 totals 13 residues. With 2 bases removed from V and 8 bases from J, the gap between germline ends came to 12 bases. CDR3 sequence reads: CASSLIDAGTQYF. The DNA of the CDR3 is TGCGCCAGCAGCTTAATTGATGCAGGTACGCAGTATTTT.

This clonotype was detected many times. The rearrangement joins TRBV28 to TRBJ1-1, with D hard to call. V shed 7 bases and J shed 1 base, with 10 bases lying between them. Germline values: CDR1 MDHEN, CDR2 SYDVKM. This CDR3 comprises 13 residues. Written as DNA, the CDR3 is TGTGCCAGCAAACAACTTAGGAACACTGAAGCTTTCTTT. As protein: CASKQLRNTEAFF. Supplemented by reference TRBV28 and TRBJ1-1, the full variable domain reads DVKVTQSSRYLVKRTGEKVFLECVQDMDHENMFWYRQDPGLGLRLIYFSYDVKMKEKGDIPEGYSVSREKKERFSLILESASTNQTSMYLCASKQLRNTEAFFGQGTRLTVV.

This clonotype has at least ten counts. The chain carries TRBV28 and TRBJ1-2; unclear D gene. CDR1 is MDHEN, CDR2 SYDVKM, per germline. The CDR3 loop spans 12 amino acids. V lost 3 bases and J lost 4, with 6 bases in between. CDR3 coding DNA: TGTGCCAGCAGTTTGGTATTCTATGGCTACACCTTC. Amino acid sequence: CASSLVFYGYTF.

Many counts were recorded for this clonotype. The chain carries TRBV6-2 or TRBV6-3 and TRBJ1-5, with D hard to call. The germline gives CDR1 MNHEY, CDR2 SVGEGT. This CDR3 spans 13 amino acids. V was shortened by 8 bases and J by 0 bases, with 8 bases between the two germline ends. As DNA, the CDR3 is TGTGCCAGCGGTCATTATAGCAATCAGCCCCAGCATTTT. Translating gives CASGHYSNQPQHF.

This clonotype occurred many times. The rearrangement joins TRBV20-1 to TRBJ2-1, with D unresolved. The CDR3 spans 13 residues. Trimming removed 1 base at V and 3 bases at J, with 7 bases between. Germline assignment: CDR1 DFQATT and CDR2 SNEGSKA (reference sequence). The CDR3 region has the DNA TGCAGTGCTAGAGTCGGCGACTACAATGAGCAGTTCTTC. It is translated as CSARVGDYNEQFF.

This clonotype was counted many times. CDR3 DNA: TGTGCCAGCAGTTTGCTTGACCACAGGGTCAATGAGCAGTTCTTC. Translation gives CASSLLDHRVNEQFF. The chain joins TRBV12-3 or TRBV12-4 to TRBJ2-1; a weak D match, TRBD1 (6 bases). The V end was cut by 3 bases, the J end by 6 bases, with 15 bases between. This CDR3 region has 15 residues.

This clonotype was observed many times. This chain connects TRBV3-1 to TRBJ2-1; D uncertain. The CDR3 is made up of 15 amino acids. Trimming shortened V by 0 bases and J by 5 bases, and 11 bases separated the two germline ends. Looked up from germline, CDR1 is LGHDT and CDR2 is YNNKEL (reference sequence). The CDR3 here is CASSQELTLDNEQFF. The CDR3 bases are TGTGCCAGCAGCCAAGAACTCACCTTGGACAATGAGCAGTTCTTC.